The 3 T cell receptor beta chains presented below share a single source sample, sequenced in a study of blood T cells in healthy people across ages. A second PCR, run for about 7 to 11 cycles, used a sample-barcoded 5' primer plus a J-beta primer mix. TCRdb redid the calling of the 5' RACE reads with MiXCR, one entry per CDR3 protein. The sample holds 780,000 or so distinct CDR3 sequences; approximately 25% are singletons and the top ten take approximately 3.7%. These data also formed part of another study, on T cells of mothers and their children.

The sequencing input was blood. Receptors were obtained from a boy under 18 in good health.

Only a few counts were recorded for this clonotype. The chain employs TRBV7-9 and TRBJ2-7, with TRBD2 identical over 8 bases. In germline, CDR1 is SEHNR, CDR2 FQNEAQ (reference sequence). The CDR3 loop spans 15 amino acids. Trimming at V came to 11 bases and at J to 5 bases, leaving 17 bases not matched to a gene. As DNA, the CDR3 is TGTGCCTCCGGGCGTAGCGGGATGTATGGGGACGAGCAGTACTTC. Its translation: CASGRSGMYGDEQYF.

The chain recombines TRBV29-1 with TRBJ1-1, with a tentative D call TRBD1 (5 bases). Germline CDR1 SQVTM, CDR2 ANQGSEA. The germline V and J ends were trimmed by 8 bases and 6 bases, with 19 bases remaining between them. The CDR3 is 13 residues long. The CDR3 loop is CSHGTPGVAEAFF. The CDR3 DNA is TGCAGCCACGGGACCCCGGGAGTCGCTGAAGCTTTCTTT.

The chain combines TRBV29-1 with TRBJ2-1, with D tentatively TRBD2 (5 bases). The germline V gene has CDR1 SQVTM and CDR2 ANQGSEA. The CDR3 loop spans 15 amino acids. The CDR3 sequence is CSHSSARDSYNEQFF. DNA of the CDR3: TGCAGTCACAGTTCCGCCCGGGACTCCTACAATGAGCAGTTCTTC.